What follows are 14 T cell receptor beta chains derived from one specimen sequenced in a study of blood T cell repertoires in COVID-19. Repertoires were generated with immunoSEQ multiplex PCR, while TCRdb's copy carries only in-frame clones and drops some. Counted here are around 250,000 clones, 85% to 90% occurring once; the ten biggest clones make up 1.5% to 2%. The sequencing sample was made of PBMCs or T cells enriched from blood (not recorded which). The receptors come from a woman aged 50 to 65 who had recovered from COVID-19.

The table lists this clone with a count of one. V is TRBV4-1 and J is TRBJ1-2; TRBD1 aligns across 7 bases. The CDR3 runs 13 residues. V shed 5 bases, J shed 13 bases, and the junction held 13 bases outside the gene matches. CDR1 is MGHRA and CDR2 is YSYEKL in the germline V gene. The CDR3 nucleotides are TGCGCCAGCAGCGCACCCGGACAGGCGATTCTCACCTTC. Protein product: CASSAPGQAILTF.

This rearrangement joins TRBV18 to TRBJ2-1; 7 nucleotides agree with TRBD1. This CDR3 is 15 amino acids long. Germline CDR1 and CDR2: KGHSH and LQKENI. Trimming took 3 bases from V and 0 from J; bases not matched to a gene: 2. The DNA of the CDR3 is TGTGCCAGCTCACCCCAGGGGGTCTCCTACAATGAGCAGTTCTTC. This translates into CASSPQGVSYNEQFF.

The J gene is TRBJ1-5, the V gene TRBV19, with TRBD1 as a possible D gene (6 bases). The CDR3 spans 16 residues. Between the trimmed V and J ends, which lost 6 bases and 0 bases, there was a span of 15 bases. Germline CDR1 and CDR2: LNHDA and SQIVND (reference sequence). The DNA of the CDR3 is TGTGCCAGTAGCTACCGGGGGGCTCGTAGCAATCAGCCCCAGCATTTT. Translation gives CASSYRGARSNQPQHF.

The chain employs TRBV2 and TRBJ1-6; D not certain. CDR1 and CDR2 from the germline V gene are SNHLY and FYNNEI. The CDR3 is made up of 14 amino acids. V was cut by 4 bases and J by 9 bases, with 13 bases left in between. The CDR3 DNA reads TGTGCCAGCAGTGCAGGAATCGCCTTTTCACCCCTCCACTTT. It yields the protein CASSAGIAFSPLHF. Drawing the rest from reference TRBV2 and TRBJ1-6, the complete variable domain is EPEVTQTPSHQVTQMGQEVILRCVPISNHLYFYWYRQILGQKVEFLVSFYNNEISEKSEIFDDQFSVERPDGSNFTLKIRSTKLEDSAMYFCASSAGIAFSPLHFGNGTRLTVT.

This rearrangement joins TRBV7-3 to TRBJ2-2; 7 nucleotides match TRBD2. Germline V gene sequence: CDR1 SGHTA, CDR2 FQGTGA. The CDR3 contains 14 residues. With V trimmed by 3 bases and J by 6 bases, 4 bases remained unmatched. This CDR3 is CASSLAGVAGELFF. The DNA for the CDR3 is TGTGCCAGCAGCTTGGCGGGAGTGGCCGGGGAGCTGTTTTTT.

This clone was counted a single time. The J gene is TRBJ2-5, the V gene TRBV29-1; D possibly corresponds to TRBD2 (6 bases). This CDR3 region has 13 residues. Trimming removed 1 base at V and 4 bases at J, with 10 bases between. Looked up from germline, CDR1 is SQVTM and CDR2 is ANQGSEA. The CDR3 nucleotides read TGCAGCGTTGAAGTCCTGGGGGGAGAGACCCAGTACTTC. Its protein product is CSVEVLGGETQYF.

The rearrangement links TRBV3-1 (or the pseudogene TRBV3-2) to TRBJ1-3, with 10 bases matching TRBD1. The J segment lost 0 bases and the V segment lost 5 bases, leaving 1 base of the junction unmatched. The CDR3 sequence is 15 residues long. Germline lookup yields CDR1 LGHDT and CDR2 YNNKEL (reference sequence). The CDR3: CASSWDRGSGNTIYF. The CDR3 DNA sequence: TGTGCCAGCAGCTGGGACAGGGGCTCTGGAAACACCATATATTTT.

V gene TRBV24-1 combines with J gene TRBJ1-2; D is perhaps TRBD1 (6 bases). Germline loops: CDR1 KGHDR, CDR2 SFDVKD. The V and J ends lost 3 bases and 2 bases respectively, with 9 bases between them. The CDR3 length is 14 residues. DNA of the CDR3: TGTGCCACCAGTGATCCGACAGGAAACTATGGCTACACCTTC. Residues: CATSDPTGNYGYTF.

This rearrangement joins TRBV24-1 to TRBJ2-7; 10 bases line up with TRBD1. V was clipped by 4 bases and J by 3 bases; unmatched bases: 5. The CDR3 runs 15 residues. Germline loops: CDR1 KGHDR, CDR2 SFDVKD. The CDR3 DNA reads TGTGCCACCAGTGAGGGGACAGGGGTTCTCTACGAGCAGTACTTC. It encodes CATSEGTGVLYEQYF.

V usage is TRBV7-9 and J usage is TRBJ1-2; TRBD1 might be the D (6 bases). From germline, CDR1 is SEHNR and CDR2 FQNEAQ (reference sequence). V was shortened by 5 bases and J by 3 bases, with 13 bases between the two germline ends. The CDR3 loop spans 14 amino acids. The CDR3 region has the DNA TGTGCCAGCAGCCGAGGGCCAGGGGACTATGGCTACACCTTC. It codes for CASSRGPGDYGYTF.

The chain recombines TRBV28 with TRBJ2-5; TRBD2 aligns across 8 bases. The germline V gene encodes CDR1 MDHEN and CDR2 SYDVKM. V trimming: 6 bases; J trimming: 4 bases; junction bases outside the gene matches: 7. The CDR3 is made up of 14 amino acids. In nucleotides, the CDR3 is TGTGCCAGCAGCTTCGGAGCGGGAGTAGAGACCCAGTACTTC. Its translation: CASSFGAGVETQYF.

V usage is TRBV12-5 and J usage is TRBJ2-2; TRBD1 is a possible D gene (5 bases). Germline assignment: CDR1 LGHNT and CDR2 FRNRAP. This CDR3 region has 17 residues. The V end was cut by 1 base, the J end by 3 bases, with 15 bases between. The CDR3 reads CASGLAAGGRDTGELFF. The CDR3 coding sequence is TGTGCTAGTGGTTTGGCAGCCGGCGGCAGGGACACCGGGGAGCTGTTTTTT.

This chain links TRBV4-2 with TRBJ2-3; 10 bases fit TRBD2. Germline-derived CDR1 and CDR2 are LGHNA and YNFKEQ. J gave up 2 bases and V 4 bases, and 6 bases lay outside the gene matches. The CDR3 has 16 residues. This CDR3 is CASSRRLAGDTDTQYF. For the CDR3, the DNA is TGTGCCAGCAGCCGCAGACTAGCGGGTGACACAGATACGCAGTATTTT.

This sequence joins TRBV3-1 (or the pseudogene TRBV3-2) and TRBJ1-3; D not resolved. CDR1 is LGHDT and CDR2 is YNNKEL in the germline V gene (reference sequence). CDR3 length equals 17 residues. The V end was cut by 1 base, the J end by 0 bases, with 13 bases between. CDR3 amino acids: CASSQVLGRTSGNTIYF. CDR3 nucleotides: TGTGCCAGCAGCCAAGTTCTAGGGAGAACCTCTGGAAACACCATATATTTT.